This T cell receptor beta chain came from a study of blood T cell repertoires in COVID-19. The protocol was immunoSEQ multiplex PCR, while the TCRdb copy is restricted to in-frame clones and leaves out a portion. The repertoire consists of about 310,000 clones, with around 91% occurring once and the leading ten covering about 9.9%. The CDR3 is 12 amino acids. The germline V and J ends were trimmed by 7 bases and 8 bases, with 17 bases remaining between them. Germline V lookup: CDR1 SQVTM, CDR2 ANQGSEA. The material sequenced was PBMCs or T cells enriched from blood (not recorded which). The chain couples TRBV29-1 to TRBJ1-2, with D perhaps matching TRBD1 (6 bases). The origin of this receptor is a woman aged 35 to 49 who had recovered from COVID-19. The CDR3, as DNA: TGCAGCGCCACCACAGGGCCTAGCGGCTACACCTTC. Translating it yields CSATTGPSGYTF.